This T cell receptor (beta chain) was retrieved from a study of a mutant IDH1 vaccine in newly diagnosed glioma. Looking at the study overall: Patients began vaccination 4-6 weeks after radiotherapy alone, or with temozolomide cycles. Patients had received radiotherapy, temozolomide, or both previously, most receiving both. Patients under treatment included approximately 60% males and about 40% females and had a mean age of approximately 43 years.

The time point was: week 35, safety follow-up. With topical imiquimod, each dose of the vaccine consisted of 300 ug of mutant IDH1 20-mer peptide. Of note for this clone: Its antigen is currently unknown.

The V gene lost 3 bases and the J gene lost 3 bases, with 15 bases spanning the gap. The CDR3 runs to 15 residues. Germline-derived CDR1 and CDR2 are MGHRA and YSYEKL. Overall study results and limits: There were vaccine-induced immune responses in about 92% of the patients.

This table comes from immunoSEQ multiplex PCR, and its TCRdb copy is limited to in-frame clones, with some not included. Among 45,000 to 60,000 clones listed, around 90% were seen once. The receptor was derived from a woman in her thirties or forties with glioma. The sample was PBMCs, taken from a glioma patient whose treatment included an IDH1 peptide vaccine. The chain links TRBV4-1 to TRBJ2-7; maybe TRBD1 (6 bases). The CDR3: CASSQTGLNVYEQYF. DNA of the CDR3: TGCGCCAGCAGCCAGACAGGTCTTAATGTCTACGAGCAGTACTTC.